This TCR beta chain was obtained from a study of blood T cell repertoires in COVID-19. About the study: Samples representing acute and convalescent COVID-19 were sourced from the United States, Italy and Spain.

Sequencing used immunoSEQ multiplex PCR; TCRdb keeps in-frame clones, though not all of them. This repertoire shows around 81,000 clones, roughly 83% found once; its top ten account for around 41%. The TCR originated in an older man with acute or convalescent COVID-19. Input material: peripheral blood.

The CDR3 DNA is TGCGCCAGCAGCTTGCTGGCGGGCGGGAGGGAGACCCAGTACTTC. It yields the protein CASSLLAGGRETQYF. V gene TRBV5-1 combines with J gene TRBJ2-5, with 8 bases matching TRBD2. CDR1 and CDR2 (germline): SGHRS, YFSETQ. CDR3 length equals 15 residues. V lost 1 base, J lost 5 bases, and 7 bases stayed unmatched. Complete variable domain (other parts from reference TRBV5-1 and TRBJ2-5): KAGVTQTPRYLIKTRGQQVTLSCSPISGHRSVSWYQQTPGQGLQFLFEYFSETQRNKGNFPGRFSGRQFSNSRSEMNVSTLELGDSALYLCASSLLAGGRETQYFGPGTRLLVL.